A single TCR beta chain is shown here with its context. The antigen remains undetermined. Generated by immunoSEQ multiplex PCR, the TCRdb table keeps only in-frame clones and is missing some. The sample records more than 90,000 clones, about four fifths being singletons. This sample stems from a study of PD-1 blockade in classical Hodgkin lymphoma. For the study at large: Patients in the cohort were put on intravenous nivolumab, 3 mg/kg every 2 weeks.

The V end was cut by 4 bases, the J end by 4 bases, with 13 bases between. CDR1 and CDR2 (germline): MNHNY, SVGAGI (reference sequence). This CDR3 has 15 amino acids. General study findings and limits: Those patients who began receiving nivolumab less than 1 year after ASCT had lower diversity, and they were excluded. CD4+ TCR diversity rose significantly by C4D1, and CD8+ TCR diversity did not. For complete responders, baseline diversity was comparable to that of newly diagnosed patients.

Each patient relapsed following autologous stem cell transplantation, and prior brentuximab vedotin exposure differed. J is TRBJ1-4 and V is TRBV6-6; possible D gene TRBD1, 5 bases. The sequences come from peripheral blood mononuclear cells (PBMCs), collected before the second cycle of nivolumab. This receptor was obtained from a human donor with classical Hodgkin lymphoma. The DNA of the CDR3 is TGTGCCAGCAGTTCTTTGGACACCGGTAATGAAAAACTGTTTTTT. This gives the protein CASSSLDTGNEKLFF.